These 22 T cell receptor beta chains came from one sample sequenced in a study of radiation and T cells in renal cell carcinoma. Treatment of the sample: 15 Gy SBRT to primary tumor, nephrectomy 4 weeks later. TCRdb keeps only in-frame clones here, not all; method: immunoSEQ multiplex PCR. The data show about 15,000 clones, with less than 65% seen just once and less than 30% held by the top ten. Here the sequenced sample was tumor tissue, taken from a patient whose treatment included radiotherapy and nephrectomy. Receptors originate from a woman aged 70-85 years with renal cell carcinoma.

V and J are TRBV9 and TRBJ2-1, with 10 bases matching TRBD2. The V and J ends lost 4 bases and 3 bases, in that order; junction bases with no gene match: 4. CDR1 and CDR2 (germline): SGDLS, YYNGEE. The CDR3 has 15 residues. The CDR3 nucleotides are TGTGCCAGCAGCTTCCGGACTAGCGGCTACAATGAGCAGTTCTTC. It specifies CASSFRTSGYNEQFF.

The chain employs TRBV5-1 and TRBJ1-2; D not resolved. The CDR3 consists of 13 residues. Trimming cost V 1 base and J 1 base, with 5 bases left between them. CDR1 and CDR2 (germline): SGHRS, YFSETQ. The CDR3 region has the DNA TGCGCCAGCAGCTTGACGGATAACTATGGCTACACCTTC. Its translation is CASSLTDNYGYTF.

The chain uses TRBV7-8 and TRBJ2-7, with TRBD2 as a possible D gene (7 bases). With 5 bases removed from V and 2 bases from J, the gap between germline ends came to 19 bases. The germline V gene encodes CDR1 SGHVS and CDR2 FQNEAQ. CDR3 length: 16 residues. CDR3 DNA: TGTGCCAGCAGCGCAGCGGGGCGGGGGCCCACCTACGAGCAGTACTTC. The encoded protein is CASSAAGRGPTYEQYF.

This chain links TRBV15 with TRBJ2-3; D is ambiguous. CDR1 is LNHNV, CDR2 YYDKDF, per germline (reference sequence). Trimming removed 1 base from V and 0 bases from J, with 8 bases in between. This CDR3 comprises 15 residues. For the CDR3, the DNA is TGTGCCACCAGCAGAGCGACGGCTAGCACAGATACGCAGTATTTT. Its protein product is CATSRATASTDTQYF.

This clone was recorded once. The rearrangement links TRBV18 to TRBJ2-4; D ambiguous. Germline loops: CDR1 KGHSH, CDR2 LQKENI. Trimming cost V 6 bases and J 4 bases, with 16 bases left between them. This CDR3 spans 15 amino acids. The CDR3 nucleotides are TGTGCCAGCTCTTTTATTGGGTCCGCGAAAAACATTCAGTACTTC. This codes for CASSFIGSAKNIQYF.

This chain uses TRBV12-5 with TRBJ2-3; D could derive from TRBD1 or TRBD2 (5 bases each). Per the germline V gene, CDR1 is LGHNT and CDR2 is FRNRAP. V lost 3 bases to trimming and J lost 6 bases, with 10 bases between them. This CDR3 has 13 residues. The CDR3 protein is CASGFGGKDTQYF. CDR3 in DNA: TGTGCTAGTGGTTTTGGGGGTAAGGATACGCAGTATTTT.

This sequence joins TRBV28 and TRBJ1-1, with D possibly being TRBD1 (6 bases). The CDR3 is 17 amino acids. CDR1 MDHEN and CDR2 SYDVKM come from the germline V gene. V was pared by 5 bases and J by 0 bases, with 19 bases between. DNA of the CDR3: TGTGCCAGCAGTCCTGGGGGGCCAGGGCTCATGAACACTGAAGCTTTCTTT. Its protein product is CASSPGGPGLMNTEAFF.

This clone was observed a few times. J is TRBJ1-5 and V is TRBV19; 7 bases fit TRBD1. Per germline, CDR1 LNHDA and CDR2 SQIVND (reference sequence). The CDR3 length is 15 residues. The junction had 6 bases not matched to a gene; V was cut back by 3 bases and J by 4 bases. Here the CDR3 reads CASSMNIQGNQPQHF. The CDR3, as DNA: TGTGCCAGTAGTATGAACATACAGGGGAATCAGCCCCAGCATTTT.

Only one count was recorded for this clone. This chain joins TRBV6-1 and TRBJ2-7; no reliable D call. The germline V gene has CDR1 MNHNS and CDR2 SASEGT. The CDR3 length is 16 residues. The V and J ends lost 3 bases and 3 bases respectively, with 18 bases between them. This CDR3 reads CASSEAVIVGFYEQYF. CDR3 bases: TGTGCCAGCAGTGAGGCGGTCATCGTGGGTTTCTACGAGCAGTACTTC.

The chain employs TRBV7-8 and TRBJ1-4; 10 nucleotides match TRBD1. The length of the CDR3 is 17 residues. Germline CDR1 SGHVS, CDR2 FQNEAQ. Unmatched junction bases numbered 9, after V lost 0 bases and J lost 8 bases. CDR3: CASSLARFGTGEEKLFF. The CDR3 DNA sequence: TGTGCCAGCAGCTTAGCTCGGTTTGGGACAGGGGAAGAAAAACTGTTTTTT.

The genes are TRBV20-1 and TRBJ2-3; D remains ambiguous. V was clipped by 3 bases and J by 0 bases, with 1 base between them. The length of the CDR3 is 11 residues. The germline V gene encodes CDR1 DFQATT and CDR2 SNEGSKA (reference sequence). CDR3 amino acids: CSASSTDTQYF. As DNA, the CDR3 is TGCAGTGCTAGTAGCACAGATACGCAGTATTTT.

V is TRBV23-1 and J is TRBJ1-5, with 10 positions matching TRBD1. TRBV23-1 is assigned to the ORF class and has an uncertain function. The ends lost 4 bases at V and 0 bases at J; junction bases unmatched: 18. This CDR3 region has 21 residues. CDR3 loop: CASSPIRDRGALRYSNQPQHF. CDR3 DNA: TGCGCCAGCAGTCCCATCCGGGACAGGGGAGCCCTAAGGTATAGCAATCAGCCCCAGCATTTT.

This chain uses TRBV23-1 with TRBJ1-2; TRBD1 matches 8 bases. TRBV23-1 is annotated as an ORF whose role is uncertain. The CDR3 is made up of 14 amino acids. With V trimmed by 6 bases and J by 4 bases, 7 bases remained unmatched. DNA for the CDR3: TGCGCCAGCAGACCAGGGGGCGCGAGCTATGGCTACACCTTC. It codes for CASRPGGASYGYTF.

This clone has just one count. V gene TRBV7-2 combines with J gene TRBJ2-1; weak D call: TRBD1 (5 bases). The germline V and J ends were trimmed by 1 base and 6 bases, with 7 bases remaining between them. From germline, CDR1 is SGHTA and CDR2 FQGNSA. This CDR3 has 13 amino acids. This chain's CDR3 is CASSLGQGNEQFF. CDR3 DNA sequence: TGTGCCAGCAGCTTAGGCCAGGGCAATGAGCAGTTCTTC.

The chain has TRBV25-1 and TRBJ2-5; the match to TRBD2 covers 15 bases. The V segment lost 4 bases and the J segment 4 bases; nucleotides outside the gene matches: 4. Germline V gives CDR1 MGHDK, CDR2 SYGVNS. The CDR3 has 16 amino acids. CDR3 bases: TGTGCCAGCAGTGTGGGACTAGCGGGAGGTAGAGAGACCCAGTACTTC. This sequence encodes CASSVGLAGGRETQYF. Full variable domain (rest looked up from reference TRBV25-1 and TRBJ2-5): EADIYQTPRYLVIGTGKKITLECSQTMGHDKMYWYQQDPGMELHLIHYSYGVNSTEKGDLSSESTVSRIRTEHFPLTLESARPSHTSQYLCASSVGLAGGRETQYFGPGTRLLVL.

The CDR3 DNA reads as TGCGCCAGCAGCCAACAGCTAGCGGGAGGGAATGAGCAGTTCTTC. Amino acid sequence: CASSQQLAGGNEQFF. This sequence joins TRBV4-3 and TRBJ2-1, with TRBD2 matching 12 bases. V shed 2 bases and J 7 bases; nucleotides not matched to a gene: 3. Germline CDR1 reads LGHNA; CDR2 reads YSLEER. This CDR3 is built from 15 residues.

The chain carries TRBV29-1 and TRBJ2-1; the D gene is possibly TRBD1 (5 bases). Deletions cut 3 bases from V and 0 bases from J, with 12 bases between. Looked up from germline, CDR1 is SQVTM and CDR2 is ANQGSEA. There are 15 residues in the CDR3. CDR3 residues: CSVDKGASSYNEQFF. The CDR3 DNA reads TGCAGCGTTGACAAAGGGGCTAGCTCCTACAATGAGCAGTTCTTC.

The chain joins TRBV19 to TRBJ2-2; 9 positions agree with TRBD2. V lost 4 bases and J lost 7; bases outside the gene matches: 4. The length of the CDR3 is 14 residues. Germline values: CDR1 LNHDA, CDR2 SQIVND (reference sequence). The CDR3 coding sequence is TGTGCCAGTAGTAGCGGGAGGGCCCGCGGGGAGCTGTTTTTT. It encodes CASSSGRARGELFF.

The V and J genes are TRBV4-1 and TRBJ1-3, with 8 bases identical to TRBD1. Trimming removed 8 bases from V and 2 bases from J; junction bases left unmatched: 5. Germline assignment: CDR1 MGHRA and CDR2 YSYEKL. The CDR3 extends over 14 amino acids. The CDR3, as DNA: TGCGCCAGCGGACAGGGAGGACCTGGAAACACCATATATTTT. This codes for CASGQGGPGNTIYF.

This CDR3 reads CASSWEGRDYEQYF. CDR3 nucleotide sequence: TGTGCCAGCAGCTGGGAGGGCAGAGACTACGAGCAGTACTTC. V and J are TRBV7-9 and TRBJ2-7; 7 bases are shared with TRBD2. V shed 4 bases, J shed 3 bases, and the junction held 6 bases outside the gene matches. This CDR3 is built from 14 residues. Germline assignment: CDR1 SEHNR and CDR2 FQNEAQ (reference sequence).

The chain recombines TRBV7-8 with TRBJ1-5; TRBD1 might be the D (6 bases). Trimming pared 1 base from V and 7 bases from J, leaving 20 bases between. Germline CDR1 is SGHVS and CDR2 is FQNEAQ. The CDR3 runs 17 residues. This CDR3 is CASSLVASGEVGQPQHF. For the CDR3, the DNA is TGTGCCAGCAGCTTAGTCGCTTCAGGGGAAGTTGGACAGCCCCAGCATTTT.

This clone was counted between two and nine times. The chain links TRBV6-5 to TRBJ2-7, with D hard to call. The germline CDR1 and CDR2 sequences are MNHEY and SVGAGI. The CDR3 extends over 14 amino acids. Trimming removed 0 bases at V and 4 bases at J, with 10 bases between. The CDR3 spells CASSYSVQDYEQYF. The CDR3 bases are TGTGCCAGCAGTTACTCGGTGCAGGATTACGAGCAGTACTTC.